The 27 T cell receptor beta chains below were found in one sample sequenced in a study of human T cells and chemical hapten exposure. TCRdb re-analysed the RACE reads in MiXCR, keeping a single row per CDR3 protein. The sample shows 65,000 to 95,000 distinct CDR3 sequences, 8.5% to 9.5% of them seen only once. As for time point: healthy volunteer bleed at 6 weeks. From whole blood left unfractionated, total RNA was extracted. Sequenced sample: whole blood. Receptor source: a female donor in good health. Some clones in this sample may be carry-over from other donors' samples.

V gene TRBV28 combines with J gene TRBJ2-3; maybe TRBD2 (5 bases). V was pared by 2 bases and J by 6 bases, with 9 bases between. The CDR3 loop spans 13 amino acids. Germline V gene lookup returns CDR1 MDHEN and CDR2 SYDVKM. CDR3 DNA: TGTGCCAGCAGTTTACCCGGGATCGATACGCAGTATTTT. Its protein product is CASSLPGIDTQYF.

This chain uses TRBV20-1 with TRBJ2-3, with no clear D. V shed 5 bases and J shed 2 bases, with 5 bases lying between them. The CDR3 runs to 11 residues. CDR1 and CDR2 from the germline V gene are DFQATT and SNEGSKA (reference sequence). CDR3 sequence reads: CSARITDTQYF. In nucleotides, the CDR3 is TGCAGTGCTCGGATCACAGATACGCAGTATTTT.

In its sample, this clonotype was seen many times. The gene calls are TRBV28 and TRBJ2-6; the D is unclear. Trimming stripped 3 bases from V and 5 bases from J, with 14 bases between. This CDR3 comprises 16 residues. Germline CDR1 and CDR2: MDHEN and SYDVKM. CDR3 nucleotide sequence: TGTGCCAGCAGTTTCACGGAGTATGGTAGGGCCAACGTCCTGACTTTC. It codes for CASSFTEYGRANVLTF. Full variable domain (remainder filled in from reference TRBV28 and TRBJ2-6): DVKVTQSSRYLVKRTGEKVFLECVQDMDHENMFWYRQDPGLGLRLIYFSYDVKMKEKGDIPEGYSVSREKKERFSLILESASTNQTSMYLCASSFTEYGRANVLTFGAGSRLTVL.

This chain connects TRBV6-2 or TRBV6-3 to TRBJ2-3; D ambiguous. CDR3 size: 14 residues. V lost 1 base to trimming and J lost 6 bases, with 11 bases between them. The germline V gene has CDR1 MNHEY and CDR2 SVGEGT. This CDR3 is CASSYFPTGDTQYF. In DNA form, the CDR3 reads TGTGCCAGCAGTTACTTCCCAACCGGCGATACGCAGTATTTT.

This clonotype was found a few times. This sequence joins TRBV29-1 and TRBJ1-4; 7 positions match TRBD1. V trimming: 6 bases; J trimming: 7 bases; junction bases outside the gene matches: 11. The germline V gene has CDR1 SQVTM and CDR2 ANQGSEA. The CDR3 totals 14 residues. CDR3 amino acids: CSVALQTGSEKLFF. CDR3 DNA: TGCAGCGTCGCATTGCAGACAGGGAGTGAAAAACTGTTTTTT.

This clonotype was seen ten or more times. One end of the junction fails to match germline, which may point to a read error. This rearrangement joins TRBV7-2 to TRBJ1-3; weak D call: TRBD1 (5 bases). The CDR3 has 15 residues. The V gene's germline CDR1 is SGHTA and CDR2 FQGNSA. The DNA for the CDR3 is TGTGCCAGCAGCTTTGACAGAGCCTCTCGAAACACCATATATTTT. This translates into CASSFDRASRNTIYF.

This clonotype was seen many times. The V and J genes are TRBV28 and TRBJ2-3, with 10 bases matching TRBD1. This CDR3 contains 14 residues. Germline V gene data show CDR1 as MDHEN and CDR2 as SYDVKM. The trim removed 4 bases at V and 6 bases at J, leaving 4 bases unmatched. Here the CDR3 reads CASSSTGGADTQYF. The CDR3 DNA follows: TGTGCCAGCAGTTCGACAGGGGGCGCGGATACGCAGTATTTT.

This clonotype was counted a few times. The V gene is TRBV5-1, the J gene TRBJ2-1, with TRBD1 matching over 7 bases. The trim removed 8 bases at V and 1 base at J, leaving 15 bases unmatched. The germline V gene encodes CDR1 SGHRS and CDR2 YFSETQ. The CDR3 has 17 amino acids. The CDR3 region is CASGPGQGVSSYNEQFF. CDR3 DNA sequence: TGCGCCAGTGGCCCCGGGCAGGGGGTTTCGTCCTACAATGAGCAGTTCTTC.

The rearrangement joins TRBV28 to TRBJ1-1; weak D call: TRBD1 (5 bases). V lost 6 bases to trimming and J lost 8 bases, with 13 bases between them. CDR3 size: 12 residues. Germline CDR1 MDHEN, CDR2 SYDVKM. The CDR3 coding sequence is TGTGCCAGCAGCCTCCCTGGGACGGAAGCTTTCTTT. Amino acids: CASSLPGTEAFF.

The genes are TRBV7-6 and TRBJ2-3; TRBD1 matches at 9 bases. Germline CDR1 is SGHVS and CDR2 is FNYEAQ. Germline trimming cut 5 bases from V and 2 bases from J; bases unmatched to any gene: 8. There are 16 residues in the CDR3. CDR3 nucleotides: TGTGCCAGCAGCCCCGGGACAGGGCTCTTCACAGATACGCAGTATTTT. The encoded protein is CASSPGTGLFTDTQYF.

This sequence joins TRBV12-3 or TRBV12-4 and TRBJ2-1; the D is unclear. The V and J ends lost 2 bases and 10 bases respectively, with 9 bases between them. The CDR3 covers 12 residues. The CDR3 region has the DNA TGTGCCAGCAGTTTAAATGGTAGGGAGCAGTTCTTC. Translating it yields CASSLNGREQFF.

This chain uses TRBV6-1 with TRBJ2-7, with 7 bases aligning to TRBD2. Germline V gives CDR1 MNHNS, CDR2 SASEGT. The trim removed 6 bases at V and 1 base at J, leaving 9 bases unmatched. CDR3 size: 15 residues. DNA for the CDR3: TGTGCCAGCAGCGAACGACGAGCGGGGTCCTACGAGCAGTACTTC. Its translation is CASSERRAGSYEQYF.

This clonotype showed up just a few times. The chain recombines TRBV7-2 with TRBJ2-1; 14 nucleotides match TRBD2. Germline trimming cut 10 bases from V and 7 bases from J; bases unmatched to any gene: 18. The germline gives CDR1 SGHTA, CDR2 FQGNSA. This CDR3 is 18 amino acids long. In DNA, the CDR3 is TGTGCCACCCCAAGAGGCCCTCAGGGACTAGCGGGGGAGAATGAGCAGTTCTTC. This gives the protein CATPRGPQGLAGENEQFF.

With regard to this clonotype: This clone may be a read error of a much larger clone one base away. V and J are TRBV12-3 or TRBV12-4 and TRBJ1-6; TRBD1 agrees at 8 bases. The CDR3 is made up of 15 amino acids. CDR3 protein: CVSSTQGARNSPLHF. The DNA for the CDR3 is TGTGTCAGCAGTACTCAGGGGGCGCGTAATTCACCCCTCCACTTT.

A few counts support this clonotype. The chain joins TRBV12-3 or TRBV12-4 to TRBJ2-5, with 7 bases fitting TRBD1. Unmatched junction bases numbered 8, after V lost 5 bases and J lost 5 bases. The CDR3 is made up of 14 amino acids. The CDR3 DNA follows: TGTGCCAGCAGTAATGACAGGGTCGGGGAGACCCAGTACTTC. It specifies CASSNDRVGETQYF.

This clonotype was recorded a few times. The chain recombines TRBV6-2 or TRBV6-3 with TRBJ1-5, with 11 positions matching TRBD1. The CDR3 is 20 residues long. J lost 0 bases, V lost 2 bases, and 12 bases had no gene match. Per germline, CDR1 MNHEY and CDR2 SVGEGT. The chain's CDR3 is CASSYPTGTGGSISNQPQHF. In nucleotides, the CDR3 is TGTGCCAGCAGTTACCCCACCGGGACAGGGGGATCTATTAGCAATCAGCCCCAGCATTTT.

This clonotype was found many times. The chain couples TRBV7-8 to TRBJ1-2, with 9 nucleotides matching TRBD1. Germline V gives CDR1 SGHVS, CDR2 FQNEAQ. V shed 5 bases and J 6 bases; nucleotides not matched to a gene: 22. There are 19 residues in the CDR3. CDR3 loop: CASSLPRDRVFGVSHGYTF. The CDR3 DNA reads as TGTGCCAGCAGCCTTCCCCGGGACAGGGTGTTTGGGGTTAGTCATGGCTACACCTTC.

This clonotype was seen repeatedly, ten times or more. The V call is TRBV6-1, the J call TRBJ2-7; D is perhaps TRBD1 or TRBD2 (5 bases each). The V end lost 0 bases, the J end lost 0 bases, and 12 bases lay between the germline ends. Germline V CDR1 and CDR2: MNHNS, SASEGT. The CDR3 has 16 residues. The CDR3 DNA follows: TGTGCCAGCAGTGAAGCTGGGGGATCGTCCTCCTACGAGCAGTACTTC. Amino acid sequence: CASSEAGGSSSYEQYF.

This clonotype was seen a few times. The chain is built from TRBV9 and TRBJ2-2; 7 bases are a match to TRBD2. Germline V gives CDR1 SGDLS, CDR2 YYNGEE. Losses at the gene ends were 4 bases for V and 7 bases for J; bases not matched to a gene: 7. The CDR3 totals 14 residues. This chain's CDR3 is CASSSRTSNGELFF. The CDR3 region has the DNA TGTGCCAGCAGCTCCCGGACTAGTAACGGGGAGCTGTTTTTT.

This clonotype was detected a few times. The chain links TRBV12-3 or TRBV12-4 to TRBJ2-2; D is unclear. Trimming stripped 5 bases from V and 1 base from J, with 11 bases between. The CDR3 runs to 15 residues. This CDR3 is CASSKVGRNTGELFF. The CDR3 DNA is TGTGCCAGCAGTAAAGTCGGACGGAACACCGGGGAGCTGTTTTTT.

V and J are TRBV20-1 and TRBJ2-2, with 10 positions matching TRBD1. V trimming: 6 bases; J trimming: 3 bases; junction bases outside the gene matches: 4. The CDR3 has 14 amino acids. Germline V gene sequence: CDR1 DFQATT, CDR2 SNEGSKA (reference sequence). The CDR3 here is CSASGTGDTGELFF. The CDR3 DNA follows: TGCAGTGCGAGTGGGACAGGGGACACCGGGGAGCTGTTTTTT.

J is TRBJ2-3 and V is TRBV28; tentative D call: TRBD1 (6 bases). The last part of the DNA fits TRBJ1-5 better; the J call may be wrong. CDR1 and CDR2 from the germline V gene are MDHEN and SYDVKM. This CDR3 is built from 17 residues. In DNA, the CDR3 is TGTGCCAGCAGTTTAATTCGGCGGGGGGGCCCGGCAGATACGCAGCATTTT. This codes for CASSLIRRGGPADTQHF.

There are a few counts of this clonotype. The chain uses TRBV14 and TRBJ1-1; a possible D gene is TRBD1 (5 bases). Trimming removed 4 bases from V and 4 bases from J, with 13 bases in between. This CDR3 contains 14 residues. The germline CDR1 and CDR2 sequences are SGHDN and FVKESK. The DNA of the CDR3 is TGTGCCAGCAGCCGTGGTCGGGGCTTCACTGAAGCTTTCTTT. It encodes CASSRGRGFTEAFF.

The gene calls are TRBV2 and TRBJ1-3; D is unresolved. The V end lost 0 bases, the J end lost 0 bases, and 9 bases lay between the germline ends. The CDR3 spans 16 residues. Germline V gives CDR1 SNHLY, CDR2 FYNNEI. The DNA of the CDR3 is TGTGCCAGCAGTGAAGCGGGCTTCCGCTCTGGAAACACCATATATTTT. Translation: CASSEAGFRSGNTIYF.

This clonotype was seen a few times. The CDR3 spells CASSRSRGGRQTEAFF. CDR3 DNA sequence: TGTGCCAGCAGCCGCTCTAGGGGGGGAAGGCAGACTGAAGCTTTCTTT. This rearrangement joins TRBV3-1 to TRBJ1-1; tentatively, D is TRBD1 (6 bases). CDR1 is LGHDT and CDR2 is YNNKEL in the germline V gene (reference sequence). Trimming pared 4 bases from V and 5 bases from J, leaving 20 bases between. The CDR3 loop spans 16 amino acids.

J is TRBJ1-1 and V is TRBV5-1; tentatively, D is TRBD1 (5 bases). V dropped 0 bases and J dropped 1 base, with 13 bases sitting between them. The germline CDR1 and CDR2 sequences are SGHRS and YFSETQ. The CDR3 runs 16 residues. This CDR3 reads CASSLDPADRNTEAFF. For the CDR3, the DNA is TGCGCCAGCAGCTTGGATCCAGCAGACAGGAACACTGAAGCTTTCTTT.

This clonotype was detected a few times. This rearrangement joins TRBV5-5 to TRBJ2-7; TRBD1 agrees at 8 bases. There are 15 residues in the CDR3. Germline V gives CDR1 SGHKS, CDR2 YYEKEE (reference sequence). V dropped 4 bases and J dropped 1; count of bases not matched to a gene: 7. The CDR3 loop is CASSQTWTGSYEQYF. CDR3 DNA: TGTGCCAGCAGCCAAACCTGGACAGGGTCCTACGAGCAGTACTTC.